This T cell receptor (beta chain) came from a study of blood T cell repertoires in COVID-19. Study-wide background: Whether acute or convalescent, the COVID-19 samples came from the United States, Italy and Spain. Sample material is recorded as cDNA or gDNA derived from T cells, B-cell-depleted T cells, or PBMCs.

The germline V and J ends were trimmed by 2 bases and 1 base, with 19 bases remaining between them. CDR3 length: 18 amino acids. The germline CDR1 and CDR2 sequences are LNHNV and YYDKDF (reference sequence). How the authors handled the data: Amplifying reference gene primers gave estimates of nucleated cell counts. Here immunoSEQ multiplex PCR was the method, and the copy in TCRdb shows in-frame clones only, minus some. D and trimming come from the DNA, and the V and J calls and clone size come from that table. Of some 250,000 clones in the sample, over 70% were seen once. The source is an elderly woman with acute or convalescent COVID-19. The chain is built from TRBV15 and TRBJ2-3; tentatively, D is TRBD2 (7 bases). Material for sequencing was peripheral blood. CDR3 in amino acids: CATSRSSQGLAGTDTQYF. The CDR3 nucleotides read TGTGCCACCAGCAGATCATCCCAGGGGCTAGCGGGCACAGATACGCAGTATTTT.